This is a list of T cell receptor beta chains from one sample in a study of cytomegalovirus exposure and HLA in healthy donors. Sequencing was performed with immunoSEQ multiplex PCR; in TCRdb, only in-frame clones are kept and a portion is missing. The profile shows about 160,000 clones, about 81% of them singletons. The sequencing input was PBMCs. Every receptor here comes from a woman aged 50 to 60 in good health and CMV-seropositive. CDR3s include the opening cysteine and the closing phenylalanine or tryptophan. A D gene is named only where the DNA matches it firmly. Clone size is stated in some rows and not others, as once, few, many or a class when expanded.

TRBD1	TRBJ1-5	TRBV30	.	TGTGCCTGGAGTCCGGGACAGGCGAGCAATCAGCCCCAGCATTTT	CAWSPGQASNQPQHF
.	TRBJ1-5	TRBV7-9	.	TGTGCCAGCAGCTTAGGCCAGGCCAATCAGCCCCAGCATTTT	CASSLGQANQPQHF
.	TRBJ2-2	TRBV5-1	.	TGCGCCAGCAGCTTGAGGGCGGGGAACACCGGGGAGCTGTTTTTT	CASSLRAGNTGELFF
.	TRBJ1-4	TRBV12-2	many	TGTGCAAGTCGCTTGGGGGACAGCACAGAAAAACTGTTTTTT	CASRLGDSTEKLFF
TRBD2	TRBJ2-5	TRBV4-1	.	TGCGCCAGCAGCCAGGTCAACTTGGGACTAGCCGTAGGAGAGACCCAGTACTTC	CASSQVNLGLAVGETQYF
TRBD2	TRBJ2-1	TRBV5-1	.	TGCGCCAGCAGTGGCGGGGGGGCTGTGGAGCAGTTCTTC	CASSGGGAVEQFF
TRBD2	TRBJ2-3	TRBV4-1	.	TGCGCCAGCAGCCTCTCACGCGGGGGGGCCAGGGATACGCAGTATTTT	CASSLSRGGARDTQYF
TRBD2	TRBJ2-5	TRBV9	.	TGTGCCAGCCAGCGGGGGAACCAAGAGACCCAGTACTTC	CASQRGNQETQYF
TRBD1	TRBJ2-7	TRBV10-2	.	TGCGCCAGCAGTGAGAGCGAGACAGGGGGCTACGAGCAGTACTTC	CASSESETGGYEQYF
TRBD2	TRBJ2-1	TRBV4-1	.	TGCGCCAGCACCCGACTAGCGGGGGTCAACTCCTACAATGAGCAGTTCTTC	CASTRLAGVNSYNEQFF
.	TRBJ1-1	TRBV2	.	TGTGCCAGCAGGTCAGGCCCAATGAACACTGAAGCTTTCTTT	CASRSGPMNTEAFF
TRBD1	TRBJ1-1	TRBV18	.	TGTGCCAGCTCACGGGACAGGGCGGACACTGAAGCTTTCTTT	CASSRDRADTEAFF
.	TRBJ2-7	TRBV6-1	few	TGTGCCAGCAGTGAAGGGGCAGGGATCTTATACGAGCAGTACTTC	CASSEGAGILYEQYF
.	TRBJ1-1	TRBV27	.	TGTGCCAGCAGTTTAACAGGGATTTGGGGCACTGAAGCTTTCTTT	CASSLTGIWGTEAFF
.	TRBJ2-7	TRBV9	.	TGTGCCAGCAGCGTAGGGGCAGGAGGACTATACGAGCAGTACTTC	CASSVGAGGLYEQYF
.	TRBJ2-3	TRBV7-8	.	TGTGCCAGCTCAAGTCGGGATACGCAGTATTTT	CASSSRDTQYF
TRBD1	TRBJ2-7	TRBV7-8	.	TGTGCCAGCAGCTTCGGGACAGGGGGCTCCTACGAGCAGTACTTC	CASSFGTGGSYEQYF
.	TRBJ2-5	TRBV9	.	TGTGCCAGCAGCGTAGTAGGCGGACAAGAGACCCAGTACTTC	CASSVVGGQETQYF
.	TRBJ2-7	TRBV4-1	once	TGCGCCAGCAGCCAAGATCTAGGTTCCTACGAGCAGTACTTC	CASSQDLGSYEQYF
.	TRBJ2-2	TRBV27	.	TGTGCCAGCAGTTGGCAGGTGCCCGGGGAGCTGTTTTTT	CASSWQVPGELFF
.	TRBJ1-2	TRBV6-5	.	TGTGCCAGCAGCCGGGGCGGGGAGAAGATCTATGGCTACACCTTC	CASSRGGEKIYGYTF
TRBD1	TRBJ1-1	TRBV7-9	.	TGTGCCAGCAGCGGGACGACAGGGATGTGGGGAGCTTTCTTT	CASSGTTGMWGAFF
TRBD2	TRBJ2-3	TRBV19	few	TGTGCCAGTAGGGGGACTAGTTTAGGAACAGATACGCAGTATTTT	CASRGTSLGTDTQYF
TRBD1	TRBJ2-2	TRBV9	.	TGTGCCAGTCAGGGGGCCCGGGACACCGGGGAGCTGTTTTTT	CASQGARDTGELFF
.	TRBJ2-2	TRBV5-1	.	TGCGCCAGCAGCGATACAGACACCGGGGAGCTGTTTTTT	CASSDTDTGELFF
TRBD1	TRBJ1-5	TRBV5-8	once	TGTGCCAGCAGCACGGGACAGGGTGGTCAGCCCCAGCATTTT	CASSTGQGGQPQHF
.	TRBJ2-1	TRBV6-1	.	TGTGCCAGCAGCGCCACTAGTAATGAGCAGTTCTTC	CASSATSNEQFF
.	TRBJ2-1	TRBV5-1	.	TGCGCCAGCAGCTTGGCCCCAGAGGTAAACAATGAGCAGTTCTTC	CASSLAPEVNNEQFF
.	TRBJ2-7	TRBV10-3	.	TGTGCCATCAGTAAGTCGTACAGCTACGAGCAGTACTTC	CAISKSYSYEQYF
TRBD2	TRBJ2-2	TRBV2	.	TGTGCCAGCAGGCCACTAGCGGGGGGCCACACCGGGGAGCTGTTTTTT	CASRPLAGGHTGELFF
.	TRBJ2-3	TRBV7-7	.	TGTGCCAGCAGCCATAGCGGTAGCACAGATACGCAGTATTTT	CASSHSGSTDTQYF
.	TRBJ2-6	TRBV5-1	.	TGCGCCAGCAGCTTGGACACGTCTGGGGCCAACGTCCTGACTTTC	CASSLDTSGANVLTF
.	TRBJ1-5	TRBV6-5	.	TGTGCCACCGCGACGGCAGGTGGCAATCAGCCCCAGCATTTT	CATATAGGNQPQHF
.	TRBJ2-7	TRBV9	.	TGTGCCAGCAGCGTGGGACTCTCCTACGAGCAGTACTTC	CASSVGLSYEQYF
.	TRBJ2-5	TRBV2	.	TGTGCCAGCAGGCAGGCCCAAGGGACCCAGTACTTC	CASRQAQGTQYF
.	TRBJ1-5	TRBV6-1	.	TGTGCCAGCAGTGAAATAGGACACGACAATCAGCCCCAGCATTTT	CASSEIGHDNQPQHF
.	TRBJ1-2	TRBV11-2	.	TGTGCCAGCAGCTTACCTCAGGGCAGAAAAGCTTCTGATGGCTACACCTTC	CASSLPQGRKASDGYTF
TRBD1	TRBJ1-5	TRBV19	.	TGTGCCAGTAGGGGGTGGCAGGGGGATCAGCCCCAGCATTTT	CASRGWQGDQPQHF
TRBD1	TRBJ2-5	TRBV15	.	TGTGCCACCAGCAGGAGACAGGGGGAAGGGGAGACCCAGTACTTC	CATSRRQGEGETQYF
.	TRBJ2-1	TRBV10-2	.	TGCGCCAGCAGTGCCCGGGGTTCCTACAATGAGCAGTTCTTC	CASSARGSYNEQFF
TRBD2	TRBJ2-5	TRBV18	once	TGTGCCAGCTCATCGAGACTAGCGGGGGAAGAGACCCAGTACTTC	CASSSRLAGEETQYF
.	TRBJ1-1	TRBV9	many	TGTGCCAGCAGCGTAGCACAGAACACTGAAGCTTTCTTT	CASSVAQNTEAFF